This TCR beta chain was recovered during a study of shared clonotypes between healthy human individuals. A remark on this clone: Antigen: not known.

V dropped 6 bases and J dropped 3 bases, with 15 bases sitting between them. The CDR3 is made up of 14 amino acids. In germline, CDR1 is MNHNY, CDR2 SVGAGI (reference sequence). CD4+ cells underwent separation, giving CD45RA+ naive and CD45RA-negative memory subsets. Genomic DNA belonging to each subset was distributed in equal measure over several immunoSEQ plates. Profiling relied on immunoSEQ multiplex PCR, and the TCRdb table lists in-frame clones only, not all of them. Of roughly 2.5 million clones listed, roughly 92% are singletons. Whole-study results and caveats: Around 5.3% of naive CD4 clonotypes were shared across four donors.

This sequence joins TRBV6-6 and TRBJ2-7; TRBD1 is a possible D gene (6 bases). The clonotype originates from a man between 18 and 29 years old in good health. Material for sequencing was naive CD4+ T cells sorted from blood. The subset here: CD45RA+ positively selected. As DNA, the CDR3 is TGTGCCAGCAGGTTCCTTCAGGGGCTCTACGAGCAGTACTTC. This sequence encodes CASRFLQGLYEQYF.